This T cell receptor (beta chain) is drawn from a study of T-cell memory formation after mild COVID-19. Study at large: TCR clustering was largely donor specific. Points from the study as a whole: Unconfirmed was the SARS-CoV-2 specificity of second-wave clones that peaked on day 37. Clones that contracted from day 15 to 85 were balanced CD4/CD8, while later expanders leaned CD4+.

V shed 5 bases and J shed 6 bases, with 15 bases lying between them. The CDR3 covers 13 residues. Germline V lookup: CDR1 SGHRS, CDR2 YFSETQ. As regards this clonotype: Its target is unknown.

TCRdb re-derived calls from the 5' RACE reads in MiXCR, one entry per CDR3 protein. The table records roughly 250,000 distinct CDR3 sequences, roughly 15% of them present only once. Specimen: PBMCs or a T cell subset sorted from them (not recorded which). The chain joins TRBV5-1 to TRBJ2-7; D call uncertain. This receptor was identified in a man younger than 35 who had mild COVID-19 (a few samples of this study predate the infection). Cell type and time point are not known. This CDR3 is CASSLESRTEQYF. The DNA of the CDR3 is TGCGCCAGCAGTCTGGAGTCCAGAACCGAGCAGTACTTC.